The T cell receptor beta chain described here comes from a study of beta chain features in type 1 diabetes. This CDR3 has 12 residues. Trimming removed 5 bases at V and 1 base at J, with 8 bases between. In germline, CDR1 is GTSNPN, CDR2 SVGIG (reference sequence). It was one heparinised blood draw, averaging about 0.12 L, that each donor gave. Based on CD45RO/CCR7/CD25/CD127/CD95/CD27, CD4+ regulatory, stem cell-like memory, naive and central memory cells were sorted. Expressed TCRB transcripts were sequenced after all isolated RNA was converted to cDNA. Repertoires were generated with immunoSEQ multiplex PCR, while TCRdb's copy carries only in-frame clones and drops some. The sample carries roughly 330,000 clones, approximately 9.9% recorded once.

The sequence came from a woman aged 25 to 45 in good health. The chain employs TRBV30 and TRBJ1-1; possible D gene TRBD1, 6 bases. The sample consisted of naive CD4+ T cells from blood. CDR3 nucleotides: TGTGCCTGGGGACAGCCGAACACTGAAGCTTTCTTT. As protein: CAWGQPNTEAFF.